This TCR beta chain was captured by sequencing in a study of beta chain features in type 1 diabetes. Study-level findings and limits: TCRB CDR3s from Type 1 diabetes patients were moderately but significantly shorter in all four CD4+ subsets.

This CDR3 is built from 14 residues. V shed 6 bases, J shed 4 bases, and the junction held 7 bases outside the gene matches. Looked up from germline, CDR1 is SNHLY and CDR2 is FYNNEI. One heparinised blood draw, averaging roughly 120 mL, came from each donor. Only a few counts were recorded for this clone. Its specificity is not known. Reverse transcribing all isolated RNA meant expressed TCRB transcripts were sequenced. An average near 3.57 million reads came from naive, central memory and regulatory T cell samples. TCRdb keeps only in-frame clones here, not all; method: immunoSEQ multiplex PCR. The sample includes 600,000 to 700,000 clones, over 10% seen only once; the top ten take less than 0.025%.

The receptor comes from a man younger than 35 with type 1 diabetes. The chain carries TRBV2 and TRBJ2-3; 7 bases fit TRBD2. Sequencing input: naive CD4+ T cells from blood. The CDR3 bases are TGTGCCAGCAGACAGAGCGGGGAGGCAGATACGCAGTATTTT. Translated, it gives CASRQSGEADTQYF.